These T cell receptor beta chains were read from a single sample in a study of blood T cell repertoires in COVID-19. Repertoires were generated with immunoSEQ multiplex PCR, while TCRdb's copy carries only in-frame clones and drops some. There are over 75,000 clones in the sample; approximately 86% occur only once, and 2.1% lies in the top ten. Source material: peripheral blood. Receptors were obtained from a man between 45 and 60 years old with COVID-19, enrolled during active disease. Each CDR3 is given with its conserved first and last residue. The order of the fields is V gene, clone size, D gene, J gene, CDR3 DNA, CDR3 protein. D genes are given only for firm matches. Clone size is not always given. Where it is, it says once, few, many or a class for expanded clones.

v_call: TRBV10-3; clone_size: -; d_call: TRBD1; j_call: TRBJ2-1; cdr3_nt: TGTGCCATCAGTGAGCCCTCGGGACAGGGTTACAATGAGCAGTTCTTC; cdr3_aa: CAISEPSGQGYNEQFF
v_call: TRBV6-5; clone_size: -; d_call: -; j_call: TRBJ2-7; cdr3_nt: TGTGCCAGCAGAGCTGTTTACGAGCAGTACTTC; cdr3_aa: CASRAVYEQYF
v_call: TRBV29-1; clone_size: -; d_call: -; j_call: TRBJ1-1; cdr3_nt: TGCAGCACAAGACAGAACATGAACACTGAAGCTTTCTTT; cdr3_aa: CSTRQNMNTEAFF
v_call: TRBV19; clone_size: -; d_call: TRBD1; j_call: TRBJ2-7; cdr3_nt: TGTGCCAGTAGTATGGGAGGACAGGGGACTCCTTACGAGCAGTACTTC; cdr3_aa: CASSMGGQGTPYEQYF
v_call: TRBV10-1; clone_size: -; d_call: -; j_call: TRBJ1-1; cdr3_nt: TGCGCCAGCAGCCCTGGGGGGGGGCGGAACACTGAAGCTTTCTTT; cdr3_aa: CASSPGGGRNTEAFF
v_call: TRBV16; clone_size: once; d_call: -; j_call: TRBJ1-4; cdr3_nt: TGTGCCAGCAGCCCACAGGTTAACGAAAAACTGTTTTTT; cdr3_aa: CASSPQVNEKLFF
v_call: TRBV5-1; clone_size: -; d_call: -; j_call: TRBJ2-6; cdr3_nt: TGCGCCAGCAGCTTCCTAAACTCTGGGGCCAACGTCCTGACTTTC; cdr3_aa: CASSFLNSGANVLTF
v_call: TRBV7-2; clone_size: -; d_call: TRBD2; j_call: TRBJ2-7; cdr3_nt: TGTGCCAGCACCCGACTAGCGGGGGACTCCTACGAGCAGTACTTC; cdr3_aa: CASTRLAGDSYEQYF
v_call: TRBV7-8; clone_size: -; d_call: TRBD2; j_call: TRBJ2-7; cdr3_nt: TGTGCCAGCAGCCTTAGCGGGGGGTCTACCTACGAGCAGTACTTC; cdr3_aa: CASSLSGGSTYEQYF
v_call: TRBV13; clone_size: -; d_call: TRBD1; j_call: TRBJ1-1; cdr3_nt: TGTGCCAGCAGCCTACGGACAGGGGTAGAGAACACTGAAGCTTTCTTT; cdr3_aa: CASSLRTGVENTEAFF
v_call: TRBV18; clone_size: -; d_call: -; j_call: TRBJ2-7; cdr3_nt: TGTGCCAGCTCCCGGATCCCCGGGACCTACGAGCAGTACTTC; cdr3_aa: CASSRIPGTYEQYF
v_call: TRBV6-4; clone_size: -; d_call: TRBD1; j_call: TRBJ1-1; cdr3_nt: TGTGCCAGCAGCCCCTTCAGGGGGACTGAAGCTTTCTTT; cdr3_aa: CASSPFRGTEAFF
v_call: TRBV6-1; clone_size: -; d_call: TRBD1; j_call: TRBJ1-6; cdr3_nt: TGTGCCAGCAGTGAAAGGGTTGGGGGACAGGGTAATTCACCCCTCCACTTT; cdr3_aa: CASSERVGGQGNSPLHF
v_call: TRBV9; clone_size: once; d_call: -; j_call: TRBJ1-2; cdr3_nt: TGTGCCAGCAGTCAGGCCGCTAACTATGGCTACACCTTC; cdr3_aa: CASSQAANYGYTF
v_call: TRBV27; clone_size: once; d_call: -; j_call: TRBJ2-7; cdr3_nt: TGTGCCGGCCGCAGACACTTTTACTACGAGCAGTACTTC; cdr3_aa: CAGRRHFYYEQYF
v_call: TRBV19; clone_size: once; d_call: TRBD2; j_call: TRBJ2-1; cdr3_nt: TGTGCCAGTAGTATCGCCGGGACTAGAAGAGACAATGAGCAGTTCTTC; cdr3_aa: CASSIAGTRRDNEQFF